This T cell receptor (beta chain) emerged from a study of blood T cell repertoires in COVID-19. Across the study: Acute and convalescent COVID-19 specimens originated in the United States, Italy and Spain. The cDNA or gDNA used as material had been derived from T cells, B-cell-depleted T cells, or PBMCs.

How the authors handled the data: Amplification of reference gene primers was used by the study to estimate nucleated cell counts. Sequenced by immunoSEQ multiplex PCR; TCRdb stores in-frame clones only, minus some. The DNA gave D and trimming, while V, J and clone size come from that table. The sample lists about 130,000 clones; over 80% were seen once. Trimming at V came to 4 bases and at J to 2 bases, leaving 5 bases not matched to a gene. The CDR3 covers 16 residues. Germline V gene lookup returns CDR1 KGHDR and CDR2 SFDVKD. The sequenced sample was peripheral blood. The chain has TRBV24-1 and TRBJ2-5, with TRBD2 matching 11 bases. This TCR was sampled from a man between 60 and 75 years old with acute or convalescent COVID-19. The chain's CDR3 is CATSDLLAGDQETQYF. DNA of the CDR3: TGTGCCACCAGTGACCTACTAGCGGGGGATCAAGAGACCCAGTACTTC.